A single sample gave rise to the 26 T cell receptor beta chains below, sequenced in a study of CD8+ T cells in alopecia areata. Extracted RNA was reverse transcribed into cDNA, the sequencing template. Sequenced by immunoSEQ multiplex PCR; TCRdb stores in-frame clones only, minus some. In the table there are around 120,000 clones, approximately 52% of which are singletons. Treatment noted: oral pan-JAK inhibitor, 5-10 mg twice daily. Material: CD8+ T cells sorted from blood, obtained at week 4, from a patient treated with tofacitinib. These receptors were obtained from a human donor with alopecia areata.

This clone was detected a few times. This rearrangement joins TRBV27 to TRBJ2-7; the D gene is possibly TRBD1 (5 bases). The CDR3 has 12 residues. Germline loops: CDR1 MNHEY, CDR2 SMNVEV (reference sequence). The V gene lost 6 bases and the J gene lost 3 bases, with 9 bases spanning the gap. CDR3 nucleotide sequence: TGTGCCAGCAGCCATGACAGCTACGAGCAGTACTTC. It yields the protein CASSHDSYEQYF.

This chain links TRBV10-3 with TRBJ1-1; 8 nucleotides match TRBD1. With V trimmed by 6 bases and J by 3 bases, 6 bases remained unmatched. This CDR3 has 14 amino acids. In germline, CDR1 is ENHRY, CDR2 SYGVKD. CDR3 in amino acids: CAIRNAGGYTEAFF. The CDR3 region has the DNA TGTGCCATCAGAAACGCAGGGGGCTACACTGAAGCTTTCTTT.

The rearrangement uses TRBV30 and TRBJ2-5, with D uncertain. The better agreement between TRBJ2-7 and the DNA end casts doubt on the J call. The CDR3 has 12 residues. Germline-derived CDR1 and CDR2 are GTSNPN and SVGIG (reference sequence). The CDR3 sequence is CAWSQLQYEQYF. DNA of the CDR3: TGTGCCTGGAGTCAGCTGCAGTACGAGCAGTACTTC.

The V gene is TRBV13, the J gene TRBJ1-4; 9 nucleotides match TRBD1. The junction had 8 bases not matched to a gene; V was cut back by 3 bases and J by 0 bases. Germline V gene lookup returns CDR1 PRHDT and CDR2 FYEKMQ (reference sequence). The CDR3 is made up of 18 amino acids. CDR3 in DNA: TGTGCCAGCAGCTTGAGGACAGGGGCGCTCGCAACTAATGAAAAACTGTTTTTT. Its protein is CASSLRTGALATNEKLFF. The full variable domain, rest sourced from reference TRBV13 and TRBJ1-4, is AAGVIQSPRHLIKEKRETATLKCYPIPRHDTVYWYQQGPGQDPQFLISFYEKMQSDKGSIPDRFSAQQFSDYHSELNMSSLELGDSALYFCASSLRTGALATNEKLFFGSGTQLSVL.

This clone showed up just a few times. The chain employs TRBV7-9 and TRBJ2-1; possible D gene TRBD2, 5 bases. The CDR3 runs to 12 residues. The V and J ends lost 8 bases and 7 bases respectively, with 12 bases between them. Per germline, CDR1 SEHNR and CDR2 FQNEAQ (reference sequence). CDR3 sequence: CASRRLGNEQFF. The DNA for the CDR3 is TGTGCCAGCCGGAGGTTGGGAAATGAGCAGTTCTTC.

V gene TRBV7-9 combines with J gene TRBJ2-2, with 11 bases lining up with TRBD2. V trimming: 6 bases; J trimming: 0 bases; junction bases outside the gene matches: 6. The CDR3 loop spans 17 amino acids. Per germline, CDR1 SEHNR and CDR2 FQNEAQ (reference sequence). CDR3 DNA sequence: TGTGCCAGCAGTATACTAGCGGGGGACGCGAACACCGGGGAGCTGTTTTTT. It encodes CASSILAGDANTGELFF.

V usage is TRBV30 and J usage is TRBJ1-2; D is ambiguous. Germline CDR1 GTSNPN, CDR2 SVGIG (reference sequence). The CDR3 is 13 residues long. The V end lost 8 bases, the J end lost 2 bases, and 15 bases lay between the germline ends. In DNA, the CDR3 is TGTGCCGAAGGCCCCAGCTTCAACTATGGCTACACCTTC. Translation gives CAEGPSFNYGYTF.

This rearrangement joins TRBV5-6 to TRBJ1-5; D is ambiguous. V was shortened by 3 bases and J by 1 base, with 8 bases between the two germline ends. The CDR3 is 14 amino acids. Per germline, CDR1 SGHDT and CDR2 YYEEEE. The CDR3 bases are TGTGCCAGCAGCTGGGAGGGAAGCAATCAGCCCCAGCATTTT. Protein sequence: CASSWEGSNQPQHF.

This clone has just a few counts. The chain couples TRBV5-1 to TRBJ1-1; D is undetermined. Germline values: CDR1 SGHRS, CDR2 YFSETQ. The V end lost 1 base, the J end lost 0 bases, and 10 bases lay between the germline ends. This CDR3 contains 15 residues. For the CDR3, the DNA is TGCGCCAGCAGCTTGTTGGGGTATGTGAACACTGAAGCTTTCTTT. Protein: CASSLLGYVNTEAFF.

The V and J genes are TRBV5-1 and TRBJ2-7, with TRBD2 matching 9 bases. This CDR3 has 15 amino acids. V trimming: 0 bases; J trimming: 1 base; junction bases outside the gene matches: 2. Per the germline V gene, CDR1 is SGHRS and CDR2 is YFSETQ. The CDR3 region has the DNA TGCGCCAGCAGCTTGGGGCTAGCGGGGTCCTACGAGCAGTACTTC. Translating it yields CASSLGLAGSYEQYF.

This clone was counted a single time. The chain recombines TRBV5-1 with TRBJ2-7; D might be TRBD2 (5 bases). Germline assignment: CDR1 SGHRS and CDR2 YFSETQ. V shed 1 base and J shed 5 bases, with 7 bases lying between them. This CDR3 comprises 12 residues. Here the CDR3 reads CASSLPGNEQYF. CDR3 DNA sequence: TGCGCCAGCAGCTTGCCGGGGAACGAGCAGTACTTC.

The chain carries TRBV4-1 and TRBJ2-1; the D is unclear. The ends were cut back, 6 bases at V and 4 bases at J, with 4 bases in the middle. Germline CDR1 is MGHRA and CDR2 is YSYEKL. The CDR3 length is 11 residues. The CDR3 is CASRGYNEQFF. CDR3 coding DNA: TGCGCCAGCAGAGGGTACAATGAGCAGTTCTTC.

Concerning this clone itself: The junction differs from germline at one of its ends, possibly a read error. J is TRBJ2-2 and V is TRBV29-1; perhaps TRBD2 as D (6 bases). Looked up from germline, CDR1 is SQVTM and CDR2 is ANQGSEA. This CDR3 has 13 amino acids. This CDR3 is CSAEAGLSGELFF. CDR3 DNA sequence: TGCAGCGCTGAAGCGGGTTTAAGCGGGGAGCTGTTTTTT.

The chain is built from TRBV30 and TRBJ1-2; 7 bases fit TRBD1. Germline lookup yields CDR1 GTSNPN and CDR2 SVGIG (reference sequence). This CDR3 region has 11 residues. The CDR3 region has the DNA TGTCAAGGACAGGTCGGCTATGGCTACACCTTC. Protein sequence: CQGQVGYGYTF.

There are a few counts of this clone. This CDR3 is CASSQEGGTNEPKINYGYTF. Here the CDR3 DNA reads TGCGCCAGCAGTCAAGAAGGAGGGACCAACGAACCTAAGATCAACTATGGCTACACCTTC. The chain recombines TRBV23-1 with TRBJ1-2; D might be TRBD1 (5 bases). TRBV23-1 is classed as an ORF, of uncertain function. This CDR3 has 20 amino acids. V was shortened by 2 bases and J by 2 bases, with 27 bases between the two germline ends.

V and J are TRBV11-2 and TRBJ2-7; a weak D match, TRBD2 (6 bases). The CDR3 length is 15 residues. Between the trimmed V and J ends, which lost 1 base and 0 bases, there was a span of 10 bases. Germline-derived CDR1 and CDR2 are SGHAT and FQNNGV. The CDR3 DNA follows: TGTGCCAGCAGCTTAGTTGCTAGCGCCTCCTACGAGCAGTACTTC. Residues: CASSLVASASYEQYF.

The chain joins TRBV20-1 to TRBJ1-1; D is undetermined. Germline CDR1 DFQATT, CDR2 SNEGSKA (reference sequence). This CDR3 spans 10 amino acids. V lost 4 bases, J lost 6 bases, and 6 bases lay in between. DNA of the CDR3: TGCAGTGCTAAATTCGCTGAAGCTTTCTTT. It codes for CSAKFAEAFF.

This clone was found a few times. The chain carries TRBV15 and TRBJ2-5; 10 bases match TRBD1. Germline lookup yields CDR1 LNHNV and CDR2 YYDKDF (reference sequence). V lost 1 base to trimming and J lost 2 bases; unmatched junction nucleotides: 13. The CDR3 spans 19 residues. This CDR3 is CATSRAAGTGVGEQETQYF. CDR3 sequence (DNA): TGTGCCACCAGCAGAGCCGCCGGGACAGGGGTAGGGGAACAAGAGACCCAGTACTTC.

Only a few counts were recorded for this clone. V and J are TRBV7-9 and TRBJ2-5; 13 nucleotides line up with TRBD2. This CDR3 contains 17 residues. In germline, CDR1 is SEHNR, CDR2 FQNEAQ (reference sequence). V trimming: 2 bases; J trimming: 2 bases; junction bases outside the gene matches: 5. CDR3 nucleotide sequence: TGTGCCAGCAGCTTAAGTCCGGGACTAGCGGGGCAAGAGACCCAGTACTTC. It specifies CASSLSPGLAGQETQYF.

This chain connects TRBV13 to TRBJ1-2; D might be TRBD1 (5 bases). CDR1 and CDR2 (germline): PRHDT, FYEKMQ (reference sequence). V lost 5 bases to trimming and J lost 8 bases, with 12 bases between them. The CDR3 length is 12 residues. CDR3 region: CASSEWGGGYTF. Written as DNA, the CDR3 is TGTGCCAGCAGCGAGTGGGGCGGAGGCTACACCTTC.

The chain couples TRBV15 to TRBJ2-5; D gene ambiguous. This CDR3 is built from 11 residues. Germline values: CDR1 LNHNV, CDR2 YYDKDF (reference sequence). V lost 5 bases and J 7 bases, leaving 8 bases between the germline ends. In DNA, the CDR3 is TGTGCCACCAGCTTCGGTGTGACCCAGTACTTC. Translation gives CATSFGVTQYF.

This chain connects TRBV10-3 to TRBJ1-6; a weak D match, TRBD1 (6 bases). The CDR3 is 14 amino acids. V was shortened by 8 bases and J by 5 bases, with 13 bases between the two germline ends. The germline V gene has CDR1 ENHRY and CDR2 SYGVKD. CDR3 bases: TGTGCCATCCGTAGGGGGGATGATAATTCACCCCTCCACTTT. Amino acids: CAIRRGDDNSPLHF.

This clone was seen just once. The chain combines TRBV30 with TRBJ2-5; 12 nucleotides agree with TRBD2. With 2 bases clipped from V and 1 base from J, the junction kept 5 bases outside the gene matches. The CDR3 extends over 16 amino acids. The germline V gene encodes CDR1 GTSNPN and CDR2 SVGIG (reference sequence). The CDR3 coding sequence is TGTGCCTGGAGTACGACTAGCGGGGGCCTCCAAGAGACCCAGTACTTC. This gives the protein CAWSTTSGGLQETQYF.

This clone was detected a few times. The V and J genes are TRBV29-1 and TRBJ1-2; 11 bases map to TRBD1. The CDR3 runs to 13 residues. Germline CDR1 and CDR2: SQVTM and ANQGSEA. V gave up 7 bases and J gave up 3 bases; unmatched junction bases: 4. The CDR3 DNA is TGCAGCGCCAGGGGACAGGGGGACTATGGCTACACCTTC. It is translated as CSARGQGDYGYTF.

The chain employs TRBV30 and TRBJ2-7; D may be TRBD2 (6 bases). V lost 0 bases and J 3 bases, leaving 9 bases between the germline ends. CDR1 is GTSNPN, CDR2 SVGIG, per germline (reference sequence). There are 13 residues in the CDR3. This chain's CDR3 is CAWSVGGDYEQYF. DNA of the CDR3: TGTGCCTGGAGTGTAGGCGGGGACTACGAGCAGTACTTC.

V usage is TRBV9 and J usage is TRBJ1-2; D might be TRBD1 (5 bases). The germline V gene encodes CDR1 SGDLS and CDR2 YYNGEE. The CDR3 runs to 16 residues. Trimming shortened V by 3 bases and J by 2 bases, and 17 bases separated the two germline ends. DNA of the CDR3: TGTGCCAGCAGCGGAGAGGGGTCAGGCTCGAACTATGGCTACACCTTC. Translated, it gives CASSGEGSGSNYGYTF.